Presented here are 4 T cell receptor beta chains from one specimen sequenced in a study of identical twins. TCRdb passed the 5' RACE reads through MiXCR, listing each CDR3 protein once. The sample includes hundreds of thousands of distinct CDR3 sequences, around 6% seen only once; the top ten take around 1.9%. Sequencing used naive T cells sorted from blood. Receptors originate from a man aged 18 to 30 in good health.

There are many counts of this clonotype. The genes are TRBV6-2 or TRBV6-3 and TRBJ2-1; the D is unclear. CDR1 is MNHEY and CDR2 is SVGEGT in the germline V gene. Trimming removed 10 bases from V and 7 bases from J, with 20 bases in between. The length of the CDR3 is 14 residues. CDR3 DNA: TGTGCCACCGGAGACTCCGGTGGGTGGAATGAGCAGTTCTTC. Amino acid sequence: CATGDSGGWNEQFF.

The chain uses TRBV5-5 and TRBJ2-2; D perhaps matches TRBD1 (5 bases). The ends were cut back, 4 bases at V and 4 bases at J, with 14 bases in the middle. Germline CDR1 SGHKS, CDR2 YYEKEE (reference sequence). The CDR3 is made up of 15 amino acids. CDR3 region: CASSPGIGATGELFF. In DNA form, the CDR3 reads TGTGCCAGCAGCCCTGGTATAGGGGCCACCGGGGAGCTGTTTTTT.

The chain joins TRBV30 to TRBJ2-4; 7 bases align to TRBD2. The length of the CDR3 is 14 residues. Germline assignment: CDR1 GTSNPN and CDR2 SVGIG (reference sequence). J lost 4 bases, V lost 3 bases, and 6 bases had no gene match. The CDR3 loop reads CAWRGREGKNIQYF. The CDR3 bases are TGTGCCTGGAGAGGTAGGGAGGGTAAAAACATTCAGTACTTC.

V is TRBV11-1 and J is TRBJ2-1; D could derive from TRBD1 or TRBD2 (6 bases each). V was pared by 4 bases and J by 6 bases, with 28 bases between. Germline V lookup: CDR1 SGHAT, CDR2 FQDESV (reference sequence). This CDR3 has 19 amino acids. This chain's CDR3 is CASSSIGLAGIRGGNEQFF. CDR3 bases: TGTGCCAGCAGCTCCATTGGGCTGGCGGGGATAAGAGGGGGCAATGAGCAGTTCTTC.